These T cell receptor beta chains were read from a single sample in a study of blood T cell repertoires in COVID-19. Only in-frame clones appear in the TCRdb table, and some are missing; sequencing was by immunoSEQ multiplex PCR. The top ten hold about 5.8% of the sample, which has around 130,000 clones, around nine tenths seen once. Sequencing was performed on peripheral blood. The receptors stem from a human donor in a cohort sampled during active COVID-19. Each CDR3 is given with its conserved first and last residue. Fields, in order: J gene, clone size, D gene, V gene, CDR3 protein, CDR3 DNA. The D gene is left open where the match is weak. Not every row has a clone size; where given, it reads once, few, many or a size class.

J gene: TRBJ2-3
clone size: .
D gene: .
V gene: TRBV7-2
CDR3 protein: CASSPGRGARDTQYF
CDR3 DNA: TGTGCCAGCAGCCCTGGTCGGGGGGCGAGAGATACGCAGTATTTT

J gene: TRBJ1-5
clone size: .
D gene: TRBD1
V gene: TRBV2
CDR3 protein: CASSHGTANQPQHF
CDR3 DNA: TGTGCCAGCAGTCACGGGACAGCGAATCAGCCCCAGCATTTT

J gene: TRBJ2-1
clone size: .
D gene: .
V gene: TRBV6-1
CDR3 protein: CASSEVLGAQGEQFF
CDR3 DNA: TGTGCCAGCAGTGAAGTTCTAGGGGCGCAGGGTGAGCAGTTCTTC

J gene: TRBJ1-2
clone size: .
D gene: TRBD1
V gene: TRBV27
CDR3 protein: CASSLLGQGAGGYTF
CDR3 DNA: TGTGCCAGCAGTTTATTAGGACAGGGGGCAGGTGGCTACACCTTC

J gene: TRBJ1-1
clone size: .
D gene: .
V gene: TRBV18
CDR3 protein: CASSPGGDRTEAFF
CDR3 DNA: TGTGCCAGCTCCCCGGGAGGGGACCGGACTGAAGCTTTCTTT

J gene: TRBJ2-7
clone size: .
D gene: TRBD1
V gene: TRBV27
CDR3 protein: CASSPGTAYEQYF
CDR3 DNA: TGTGCCAGCAGTCCCGGGACAGCCTACGAGCAGTACTTC

J gene: TRBJ2-2
clone size: .
D gene: TRBD2
V gene: TRBV7-2
CDR3 protein: CASTEGLAGGRWIGELFF
CDR3 DNA: TGTGCCAGCACCGAGGGACTAGCGGGGGGGAGATGGATCGGGGAGCTGTTTTTT

J gene: TRBJ1-3
clone size: .
D gene: TRBD1
V gene: TRBV28
CDR3 protein: CASSSTGGAGNTIYF
CDR3 DNA: TGTGCCAGCAGTTCTACAGGGGGCGCTGGAAACACCATATATTTT

J gene: TRBJ2-6
clone size: .
D gene: TRBD1
V gene: TRBV6-2/TRBV6-3
CDR3 protein: CASSTPGGQRRSGANVLTF
CDR3 DNA: TGTGCCAGCAGTACCCCAGGGGGACAACGGAGGTCTGGGGCCAACGTCCTGACTTTC

J gene: TRBJ1-1
clone size: .
D gene: .
V gene: TRBV29-1
CDR3 protein: CSVVPVVFTEAFF
CDR3 DNA: TGCAGCGTTGTCCCAGTGGTCTTCACTGAAGCTTTCTTT

J gene: TRBJ1-4
clone size: .
D gene: .
V gene: TRBV29-1
CDR3 protein: CSVEDDEREKLFF
CDR3 DNA: TGCAGCGTTGAAGATGACGAGAGGGAAAAACTGTTTTTT

J gene: TRBJ2-3
clone size: .
D gene: .
V gene: TRBV28
CDR3 protein: CASSLYGYTDTQYF
CDR3 DNA: TGTGCCAGCAGTTTATACGGGTACACAGATACGCAGTATTTT

J gene: TRBJ1-5
clone size: .
D gene: .
V gene: TRBV6-1
CDR3 protein: CASSGFEGVRNQPQHF
CDR3 DNA: TGTGCCAGCAGTGGGTTCGAAGGGGTTAGGAATCAGCCCCAGCATTTT

J gene: TRBJ1-2
clone size: .
D gene: .
V gene: TRBV7-9
CDR3 protein: CASSQWYGGYTF
CDR3 DNA: TGTGCCAGCAGCCAGTGGTACGGGGGCTACACCTTC

J gene: TRBJ1-4
clone size: once
D gene: TRBD1
V gene: TRBV28
CDR3 protein: CASSSGQGMSEKLFF
CDR3 DNA: TGTGCCAGCAGTTCGGGACAGGGTATGAGTGAAAAACTGTTTTTT

J gene: TRBJ2-5
clone size: .
D gene: .
V gene: TRBV5-1
CDR3 protein: CASSPSGLGGETQYF
CDR3 DNA: TGCGCCAGCAGCCCCTCCGGGCTAGGCGGGGAGACCCAGTACTTC

J gene: TRBJ1-2
clone size: .
D gene: .
V gene: TRBV19
CDR3 protein: CASTRPPGGYGYTF
CDR3 DNA: TGTGCCAGTACCCGTCCCCCAGGCGGGTATGGCTACACCTTC

J gene: TRBJ1-5
clone size: .
D gene: TRBD1
V gene: TRBV27
CDR3 protein: CASSLYGTATNNQPQHF
CDR3 DNA: TGTGCCAGCAGTTTATACGGGACAGCGACTAACAATCAGCCCCAGCATTTT

J gene: TRBJ1-6
clone size: .
D gene: TRBD1
V gene: TRBV5-1
CDR3 protein: CASSAARQGGPYNSPLHF
CDR3 DNA: TGCGCCAGCAGCGCAGCCAGACAGGGTGGCCCCTATAATTCACCCCTCCACTTT